The next 26 T cell receptor beta chains were all read from a single sample in a study of blood T cell repertoires in COVID-19. Some clones are missing from TCRdb's copy, which holds only in-frame ones; the method was immunoSEQ multiplex PCR. The sample consists of some 61,000 clones, about 88% of them appearing once. The sample taken for sequencing was peripheral blood. The receptors stem from a man aged 55-75 years with acute or convalescent COVID-19.

V is TRBV5-1 and J is TRBJ2-7, with a tentative D call TRBD2 (5 bases). This CDR3 region has 15 residues. V was pared by 0 bases and J by 2 bases, with 12 bases between. Germline loops: CDR1 SGHRS, CDR2 YFSETQ. The CDR3 reads CASSLEGAEAYEQYF. The CDR3 region has the DNA TGCGCCAGCAGCTTGGAGGGTGCGGAGGCCTACGAGCAGTACTTC.

CDR3 bases: TGTGCCAGCAGTGGACAGGGGGCGCGGAGGCAGTACTTC. Translating it yields CASSGQGARRQYF. V is TRBV9 and J is TRBJ2-7, with 11 bases matching TRBD1. The CDR3 is made up of 13 amino acids. Germline CDR1 is SGDLS and CDR2 is YYNGEE. After removal of 5 bases from V and 9 bases from J, the junction contained 7 bases not matched to a gene.

The sample holds a few counts of this clone. The CDR3 sequence: CASSEGLHGAYEQYF. CDR3 DNA: TGTGCCAGCAGTGAAGGCTTACACGGGGCCTACGAGCAGTACTTC. The J gene is TRBJ2-7, the V gene TRBV6-1, with a tentative D call TRBD2 (5 bases). The CDR3 runs 15 residues. V shed 1 base and J shed 2 bases, with 12 bases lying between them. CDR1 and CDR2 (germline): MNHNS, SASEGT.

The table lists this clone with a count of one. V gene TRBV3-1 (or the pseudogene TRBV3-2) combines with J gene TRBJ2-4; 8 nucleotides line up with TRBD1. The CDR3 is 13 amino acids. Germline V gene sequence: CDR1 LGHDT, CDR2 YNNKEL (reference sequence). Trimming removed 3 bases from V and 13 bases from J; junction bases left unmatched: 8. CDR3 residues: CASSQSMGQDQYF. The CDR3 nucleotides are TGTGCCAGCAGCCAGTCCATGGGACAGGACCAGTACTTC.

V usage is TRBV3-1 (or the pseudogene TRBV3-2) and J usage is TRBJ2-2; 12 bases match TRBD2. V shed 1 base and J 6 bases; nucleotides not matched to a gene: 3. The CDR3 length is 16 residues. The germline CDR1 and CDR2 sequences are LGHDT and YNNKEL (reference sequence). The CDR3, as DNA: TGTGCCAGCAGCCAAGGACTAGCGGGGGTGGCCGGGGAGCTGTTTTTT. It yields the protein CASSQGLAGVAGELFF.

The J gene is TRBJ1-5, the V gene TRBV4-1, with D hard to call. The CDR3 spans 14 residues. Germline loops: CDR1 MGHRA, CDR2 YSYEKL. Deletions cut 1 base from V and 6 bases from J, with 10 bases between. The chain's CDR3 is CASSQGRVGQPQHF. The CDR3, as DNA: TGCGCCAGCAGCCAAGGGAGGGTAGGTCAGCCCCAGCATTTT.

The chain uses TRBV3-1 (or the pseudogene TRBV3-2) and TRBJ2-7; the D gene is possibly TRBD1 (5 bases). The CDR3 loop spans 12 amino acids. Germline assignment: CDR1 LGHDT and CDR2 YNNKEL (reference sequence). V was clipped by 5 bases and J by 3 bases, with 8 bases between them. The CDR3 sequence is CASSSTGYEQYF. The CDR3 DNA follows: TGTGCCAGCAGCTCAACAGGCTACGAGCAGTACTTC.

The V and J genes are TRBV5-1 and TRBJ2-2, with TRBD1 as a possible D gene (6 bases). V gave up 5 bases and J gave up 5 bases, with 13 bases separating them. Germline CDR1 is SGHRS and CDR2 is YFSETQ. CDR3 length equals 14 residues. CDR3 DNA: TGCGCCAGCAGTGTGGGGGCACTTACCGGGGAGCTGTTTTTT. Protein: CASSVGALTGELFF.

This sequence joins TRBV15 and TRBJ2-7; 10 positions match TRBD1. The CDR3 has 16 residues. Per the germline V gene, CDR1 is LNHNV and CDR2 is YYDKDF (reference sequence). Trimming cost V 4 bases and J 4 bases; bases outside gene matches: 10. This CDR3 is CATSKYPGTGEYEQYF. Written as DNA, the CDR3 is TGTGCCACCAGCAAATACCCCGGGACAGGGGAATACGAGCAGTACTTC.

This clone appeared a single time. The V gene is TRBV5-5, the J gene TRBJ2-7; D unclear. The V gene's germline CDR1 is SGHKS and CDR2 YYEKEE (reference sequence). V was cut by 1 base and J by 3 bases, with 5 bases left in between. This CDR3 region has 12 residues. The CDR3 region is CASSLINYEQYF. The CDR3 coding sequence is TGTGCCAGCAGCTTGATAAACTACGAGCAGTACTTC. Combining the CDR3 with reference TRBV5-5 and TRBJ2-7 gives the whole variable domain DAGVTQSPTHLIKTRGQQVTLRCSPISGHKSVSWYQQVLGQGPQFIFQYYEKEERGRGNFPDRFSARQFPNYSSELNVNALLLGDSALYLCASSLINYEQYFGPGTRLTVT.

V is TRBV2 and J is TRBJ2-5, with 7 bases fitting TRBD2. The CDR3 runs 12 residues. With 9 bases clipped from V and 0 bases from J, the junction kept 1 base outside the gene matches. Germline values: CDR1 SNHLY, CDR2 FYNNEI. The CDR3 bases are TGTGCCAGTCGGGGGGACCAAGAGACCCAGTACTTC. Its protein is CASRGDQETQYF.

The rearrangement joins TRBV5-1 to TRBJ1-1, with 7 nucleotides matching TRBD1. The CDR3 is 15 amino acids. The J segment lost 1 base and the V segment lost 2 bases, leaving 5 bases of the junction unmatched. The germline CDR1 and CDR2 sequences are SGHRS and YFSETQ. The DNA of the CDR3 is TGCGCCAGCAGCTTAGGGGACAGACGGAACACTGAAGCTTTCTTT. Encoded protein: CASSLGDRRNTEAFF.

The J gene is TRBJ1-5, the V gene TRBV3-1 (or the pseudogene TRBV3-2); 8 bases are a match to TRBD1. The CDR3 runs to 18 residues. Germline V lookup: CDR1 LGHDT, CDR2 YNNKEL (reference sequence). Losses at the gene ends were 4 bases for V and 3 bases for J; bases not matched to a gene: 14. The chain's CDR3 is CASSPGSGGAQNNQPQHF. The CDR3, as DNA: TGTGCCAGCAGCCCGGGCTCAGGGGGCGCCCAAAACAATCAGCCCCAGCATTTT.

The genes are TRBV19 and TRBJ2-5; D possibly corresponds to TRBD1 (6 bases). The V and J ends lost 3 bases and 5 bases respectively, with 13 bases between them. Germline V lookup: CDR1 LNHDA, CDR2 SQIVND (reference sequence). The CDR3 has 14 amino acids. The CDR3 reads CASSMLGARETQYF. The CDR3 DNA reads as TGTGCCAGTAGTATGCTGGGGGCGCGGGAGACCCAGTACTTC.

The rearrangement joins TRBV5-1 to TRBJ1-1; 8 bases are a match to TRBD1. The CDR3 length is 14 residues. V was pared by 2 bases and J by 3 bases, with 3 bases of the junction left unmatched. Germline V lookup: CDR1 SGHRS, CDR2 YFSETQ. The CDR3 here is CASSFRGQYTEAFF. The DNA for the CDR3 is TGCGCCAGCAGCTTCAGGGGGCAGTACACTGAAGCTTTCTTT.

The rearrangement joins TRBV5-1 to TRBJ2-1; 7 bases map to TRBD1. The CDR3 contains 18 residues. Germline V gene lookup returns CDR1 SGHRS and CDR2 YFSETQ. Unmatched junction bases numbered 22, after V lost 4 bases and J lost 9 bases. The CDR3 nucleotides are TGCGCCAGCAGCGTCGCTTATTTCACGGGACAGAGGGGGAGTGAGCAGTTCTTC. Its protein product is CASSVAYFTGQRGSEQFF.

The rearrangement joins TRBV6-4 to TRBJ1-5, with unresolved D. In germline, CDR1 is MRHNA, CDR2 SNTAGT. The CDR3 sequence is 12 residues long. The V end lost 2 bases, the J end lost 5 bases, and 4 bases lay between the germline ends. In DNA form, the CDR3 reads TGTGCCAGCAGTGACGAGGATCAGCCCCAGCATTTT. Translated, it gives CASSDEDQPQHF.

This chain uses TRBV7-8 with TRBJ1-5; 11 nucleotides agree with TRBD1. With V trimmed by 5 bases and J by 3 bases, 3 bases remained unmatched. Germline V CDR1 and CDR2: SGHVS, FQNEAQ. There are 15 residues in the CDR3. Written as DNA, the CDR3 is TGTGCCAGCAGCCCGGACAGGGGGCTCAATCAGCCCCAGCATTTT. Translation: CASSPDRGLNQPQHF.

V usage is TRBV9 and J usage is TRBJ2-2, with D perhaps matching TRBD2 (5 bases). V lost 3 bases, J lost 2 bases, and 14 bases lay in between. Germline assignment: CDR1 SGDLS and CDR2 YYNGEE. There are 16 residues in the CDR3. The CDR3 DNA follows: TGTGCCAGCAGCGCCTCTCGGGGTTACAACACCGGGGAGCTGTTTTTT. Encoded protein: CASSASRGYNTGELFF.

The chain links TRBV9 to TRBJ2-1; 9 bases match TRBD2. This CDR3 has 17 amino acids. V dropped 4 bases and J dropped 1; count of bases not matched to a gene: 9. Germline assignment: CDR1 SGDLS and CDR2 YYNGEE. CDR3 DNA sequence: TGTGCCAGCAGCAAAAGTGCGGGGGGGCTTTCCTACAATGAGCAGTTCTTC. This gives the protein CASSKSAGGLSYNEQFF.

V gene TRBV7-9 combines with J gene TRBJ1-1, with 8 nucleotides matching TRBD1. This CDR3 comprises 13 residues. Losses at the gene ends were 5 bases for V and 4 bases for J; bases not matched to a gene: 3. Germline CDR1 reads SEHNR; CDR2 reads FQNEAQ (reference sequence). The CDR3 is CASSQQGGTEAFF. CDR3 nucleotides: TGTGCCAGCAGCCAACAGGGGGGCACTGAAGCTTTCTTT.

Here the CDR3 DNA reads TGTGCCAGCAGTGAGGTTTACAGGGGTCCTGAAGCTTTCTTT. Amino acid sequence: CASSEVYRGPEAFF. The V and J genes are TRBV6-1 and TRBJ1-1; 7 nucleotides match TRBD1. This CDR3 has 14 residues. From germline, CDR1 is MNHNS and CDR2 SASEGT. V trimming: 3 bases; J trimming: 6 bases; junction bases outside the gene matches: 7.

The rearrangement joins TRBV24-1 to TRBJ1-5; a possible D gene is TRBD1 (6 bases). The germline gives CDR1 KGHDR, CDR2 SFDVKD. V dropped 2 bases and J dropped 1 base, with 14 bases sitting between them. The CDR3 consists of 17 residues. CDR3 protein: CATSDSQQGGSNQPQHF. CDR3 bases: TGTGCCACCAGTGATTCACAACAGGGTGGAAGCAATCAGCCCCAGCATTTT.

This rearrangement joins TRBV5-5 to TRBJ1-4; 7 nucleotides match TRBD1. CDR1 is SGHKS and CDR2 is YYEKEE in the germline V gene (reference sequence). Unmatched junction bases numbered 7, after V lost 1 base and J lost 7 bases. The length of the CDR3 is 15 residues. DNA for the CDR3: TGTGCCAGCAGCTTGATAGGGGGCATGAGTGAAAAACTGTTTTTT. Its protein product is CASSLIGGMSEKLFF.

This clone was counted only a few times. V usage is TRBV19 and J usage is TRBJ2-1; TRBD2 aligns across 8 bases. CDR3 length: 14 amino acids. V dropped 4 bases and J dropped 6; count of bases not matched to a gene: 5. The V gene's germline CDR1 is LNHDA and CDR2 SQIVND (reference sequence). The CDR3 loop is CASSSGGRGNEQFF. Here the CDR3 DNA reads TGTGCCAGTAGTAGCGGGGGGCGGGGCAATGAGCAGTTCTTC.

This clone appeared once. This chain's CDR3 is CASSQLGPSYEQYF. The CDR3 DNA follows: TGCGCCAGCAGCCAACTAGGGCCCAGCTACGAGCAGTACTTC. The rearrangement joins TRBV5-1 to TRBJ2-7, with a possible D match to TRBD2 (5 bases). The CDR3 covers 14 residues. Germline CDR1 SGHRS, CDR2 YFSETQ. The V gene lost 4 bases and the J gene lost 3 bases, with 14 bases spanning the gap.